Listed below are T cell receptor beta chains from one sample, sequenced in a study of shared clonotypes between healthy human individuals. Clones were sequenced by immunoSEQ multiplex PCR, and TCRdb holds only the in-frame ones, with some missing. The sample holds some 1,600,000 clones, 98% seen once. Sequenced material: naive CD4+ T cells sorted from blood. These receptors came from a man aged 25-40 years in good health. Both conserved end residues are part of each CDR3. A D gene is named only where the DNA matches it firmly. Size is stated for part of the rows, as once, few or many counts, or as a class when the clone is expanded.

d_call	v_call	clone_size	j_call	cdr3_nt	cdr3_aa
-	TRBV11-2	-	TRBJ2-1	TGTGCCAGCAGCGCAACTAGGCCCCTATCCTACAATGAGCAGTTCTTC	CASSATRPLSYNEQFF
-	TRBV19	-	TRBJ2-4	TGTGCCAGTAGTCCGGTGGCGGGTGGGGCCAAAAACATTCAGTACTTC	CASSPVAGGAKNIQYF
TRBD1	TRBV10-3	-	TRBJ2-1	TGTGCCATCAGTGGGACAGGGCTTAACAATGAGCAGTTCTTC	CAISGTGLNNEQFF
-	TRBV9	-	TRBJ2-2	TGTGCCAGCAGCCCGTCAGCCGCCGGCGGGGAGCTGTTTTTT	CASSPSAAGGELFF
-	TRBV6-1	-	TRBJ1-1	TGTGCCAGCAGTGAACTTACACAAGCTTTCTTT	CASSELTQAFF
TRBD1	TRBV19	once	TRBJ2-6	TGTGCCAGTAGTACGCGACAGGGAGCTGGGGCCAACGTCCTGACTTTC	CASSTRQGAGANVLTF
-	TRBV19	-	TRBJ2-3	TGTGCCGGACGACTAGGAGATACGCAGTATTTT	CAGRLGDTQYF
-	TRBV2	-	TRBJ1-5	TGTGCCAGCAGTACAGAGACCAATCAGCCCCAGCATTTT	CASSTETNQPQHF
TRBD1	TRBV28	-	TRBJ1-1	TGTGCCACCCTAGGACAGGTCCTCACTGAAGCTTTCTTT	CATLGQVLTEAFF
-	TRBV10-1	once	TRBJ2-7	TGCGCCAGCAGTGAGTCGATGGGGGACGAGCAGTACTTC	CASSESMGDEQYF
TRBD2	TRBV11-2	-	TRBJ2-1	TGTGCCAGCAGCTTAGGTACTAGCGGGAGTTCCTACAATGAGCAGTTCTTC	CASSLGTSGSSYNEQFF
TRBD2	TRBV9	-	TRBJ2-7	TGTGCCAGCGCCCGGGGCGGGAGCTCCTACGAGCAGTACTTC	CASARGGSSYEQYF
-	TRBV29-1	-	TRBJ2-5	TGCAGCGTTGAACGGGTAGCCGGGGAGACCCAGTACTTC	CSVERVAGETQYF
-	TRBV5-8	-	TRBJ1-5	TGTGCCAGCAGACCTCCGGCGGCATCGGGATATAGCAATCAGCCCCAGCATTTT	CASRPPAASGYSNQPQHF
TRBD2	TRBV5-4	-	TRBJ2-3	TGTGCCAGCAGCAAAAACCCGGGACTAGCGGGTAGCACAGATACGCAGTATTTT	CASSKNPGLAGSTDTQYF
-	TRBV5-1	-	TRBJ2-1	TGCGCCAGCAGCTTGTTCAACTCGGCTCACAATGAGCAGTTCTTC	CASSLFNSAHNEQFF
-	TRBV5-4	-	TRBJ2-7	TGTGCCAGCAGCTTCGCGGGCCTCAGCTCCTACGAGCAGTACTTC	CASSFAGLSSYEQYF
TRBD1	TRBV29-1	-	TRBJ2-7	TGCAGCGCGCTTACGACAGGGAGACCTTACGAGCAGTACTTC	CSALTTGRPYEQYF
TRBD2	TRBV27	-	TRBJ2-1	TGTGCCAGCAGCCACCGGGGGACTAGCGGGAGTTTGAATGAGCAGTTCTTC	CASSHRGTSGSLNEQFF
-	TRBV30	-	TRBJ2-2	TGTGCCTGGAGTGAATTGGGTATCACCGGGGAGCTGTTTTTT	CAWSELGITGELFF
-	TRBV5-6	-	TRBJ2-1	TGTGCCAGCAGCTTGGCCCCGTTGAGTAGCAATGAGCAGTTCTTC	CASSLAPLSSNEQFF
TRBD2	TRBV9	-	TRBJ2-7	TGTGCCAGCAGCGTAGATCTAGCGGGAGGGCCGAATCGACGCGAGCAGTACTTC	CASSVDLAGGPNRREQYF
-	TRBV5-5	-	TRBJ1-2	TGTGCCAGCAGCTTTTACGGCAGAGCTAACTATGGCTACACCTTC	CASSFYGRANYGYTF
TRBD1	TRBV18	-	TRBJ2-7	TGTGCCAGCTCGGGACAGTTGAATTCTGCCAGCTCCTACGAGCAGTACTTC	CASSGQLNSASSYEQYF